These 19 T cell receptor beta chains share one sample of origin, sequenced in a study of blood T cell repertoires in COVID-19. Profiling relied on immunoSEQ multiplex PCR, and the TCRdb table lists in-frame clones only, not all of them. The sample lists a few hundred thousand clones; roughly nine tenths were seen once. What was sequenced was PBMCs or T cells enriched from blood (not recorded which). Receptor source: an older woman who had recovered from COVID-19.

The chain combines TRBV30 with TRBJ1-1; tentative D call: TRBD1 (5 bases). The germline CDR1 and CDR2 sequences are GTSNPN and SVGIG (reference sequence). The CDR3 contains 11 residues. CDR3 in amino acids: CAFTRGTEAFF. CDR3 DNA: TGTGCTTTTACTCGGGGGACTGAAGCTTTCTTT.

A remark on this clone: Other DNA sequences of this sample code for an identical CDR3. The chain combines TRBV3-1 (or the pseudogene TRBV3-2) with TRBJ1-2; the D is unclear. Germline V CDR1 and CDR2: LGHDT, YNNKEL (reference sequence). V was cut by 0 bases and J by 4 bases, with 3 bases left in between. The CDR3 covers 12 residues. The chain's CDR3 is CASSQDLYGYTF. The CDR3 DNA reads TGTGCCAGCAGCCAAGACCTCTATGGCTACACCTTC.

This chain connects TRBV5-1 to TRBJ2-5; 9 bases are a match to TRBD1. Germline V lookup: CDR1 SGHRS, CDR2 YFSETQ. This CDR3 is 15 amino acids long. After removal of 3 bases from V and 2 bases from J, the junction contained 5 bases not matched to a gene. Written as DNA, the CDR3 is TGCGCCAGCAGCTCCCTCGGACAGGGGCAAGAGACCCAGTACTTC. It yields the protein CASSSLGQGQETQYF. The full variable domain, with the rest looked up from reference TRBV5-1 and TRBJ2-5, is KAGVTQTPRYLIKTRGQQVTLSCSPISGHRSVSWYQQTPGQGLQFLFEYFSETQRNKGNFPGRFSGRQFSNSRSEMNVSTLELGDSALYLCASSSLGQGQETQYFGPGTRLLVL.

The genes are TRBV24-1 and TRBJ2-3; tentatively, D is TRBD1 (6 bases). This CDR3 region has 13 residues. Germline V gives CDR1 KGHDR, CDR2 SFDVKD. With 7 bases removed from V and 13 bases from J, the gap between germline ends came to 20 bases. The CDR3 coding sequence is TGTGCCACCAGCATGGACCGGGACACCGGAGAGTATTTT. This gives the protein CATSMDRDTGEYF.

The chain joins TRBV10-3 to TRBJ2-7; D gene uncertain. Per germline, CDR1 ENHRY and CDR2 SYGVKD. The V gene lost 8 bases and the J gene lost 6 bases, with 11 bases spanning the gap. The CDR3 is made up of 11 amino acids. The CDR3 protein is CAISFSSEQYF. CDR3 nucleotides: TGTGCCATCTCCTTTTCGTCCGAGCAGTACTTC.

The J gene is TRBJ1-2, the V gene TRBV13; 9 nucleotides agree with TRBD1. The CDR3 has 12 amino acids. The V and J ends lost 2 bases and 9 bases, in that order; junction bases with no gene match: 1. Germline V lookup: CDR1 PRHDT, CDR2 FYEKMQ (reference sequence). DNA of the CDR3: TGTGCCAGCAGCTTAACAGGGGGCAGCTACACCTTC. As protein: CASSLTGGSYTF.

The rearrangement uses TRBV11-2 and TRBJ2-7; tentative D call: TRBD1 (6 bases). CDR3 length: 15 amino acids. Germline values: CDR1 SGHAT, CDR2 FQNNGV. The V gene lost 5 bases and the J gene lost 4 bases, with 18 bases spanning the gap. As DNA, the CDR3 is TGTGCCAGCAGCGAATCAGTAGGGGGTGGGTACGAGCAGTACTTC. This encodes CASSESVGGGYEQYF.

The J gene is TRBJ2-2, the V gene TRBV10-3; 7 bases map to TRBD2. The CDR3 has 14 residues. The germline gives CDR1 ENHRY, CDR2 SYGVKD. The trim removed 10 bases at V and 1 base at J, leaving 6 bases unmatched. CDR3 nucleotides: TGTGCCAACCGGGCTAGCGGGAACACCGGGGAGCTGTTTTTT. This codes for CANRASGNTGELFF.

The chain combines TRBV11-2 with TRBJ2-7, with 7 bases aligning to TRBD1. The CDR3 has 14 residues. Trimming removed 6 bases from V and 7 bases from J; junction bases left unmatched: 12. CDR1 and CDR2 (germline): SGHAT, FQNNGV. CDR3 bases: TGTGCCAGCAGTAGAGTGACAGGGTTTAATGAGCAGTACTTC. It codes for CASSRVTGFNEQYF.

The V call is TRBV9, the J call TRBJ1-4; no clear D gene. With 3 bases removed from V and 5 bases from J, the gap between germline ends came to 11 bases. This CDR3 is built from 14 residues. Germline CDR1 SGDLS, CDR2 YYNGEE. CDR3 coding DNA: TGTGCCAGCAGCGAGCACGCGATCAATGAAAAACTGTTTTTT. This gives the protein CASSEHAINEKLFF.

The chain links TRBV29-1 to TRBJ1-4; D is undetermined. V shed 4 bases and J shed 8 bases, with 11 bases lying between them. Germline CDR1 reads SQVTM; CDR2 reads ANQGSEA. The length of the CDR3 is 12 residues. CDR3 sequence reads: CSVGEGQEKLFF. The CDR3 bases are TGCAGCGTTGGGGAGGGCCAGGAAAAACTGTTTTTT.

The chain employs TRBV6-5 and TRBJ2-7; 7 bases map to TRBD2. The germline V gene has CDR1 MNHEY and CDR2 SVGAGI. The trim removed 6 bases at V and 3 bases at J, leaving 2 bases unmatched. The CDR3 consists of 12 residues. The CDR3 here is CASRAGDYEQYF. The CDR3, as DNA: TGTGCCAGCAGGGCGGGGGACTACGAGCAGTACTTC.

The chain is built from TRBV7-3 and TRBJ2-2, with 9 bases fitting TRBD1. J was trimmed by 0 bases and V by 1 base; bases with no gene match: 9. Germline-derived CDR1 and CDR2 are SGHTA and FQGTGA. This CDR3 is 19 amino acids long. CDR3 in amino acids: CASSLMGTGPFTNTGELFF. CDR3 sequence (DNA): TGTGCCAGCAGCTTAATGGGGACAGGGCCCTTTACGAACACCGGGGAGCTGTTTTTT.

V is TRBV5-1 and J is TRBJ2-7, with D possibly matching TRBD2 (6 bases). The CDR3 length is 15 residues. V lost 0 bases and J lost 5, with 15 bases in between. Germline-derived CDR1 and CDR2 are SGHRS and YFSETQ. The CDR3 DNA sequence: TGCGCCAGCAGCTTGGTAGTGGGGGGTGTCAACGAGCAGTACTTC. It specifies CASSLVVGGVNEQYF. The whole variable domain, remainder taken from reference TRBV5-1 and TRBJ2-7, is KAGVTQTPRYLIKTRGQQVTLSCSPISGHRSVSWYQQTPGQGLQFLFEYFSETQRNKGNFPGRFSGRQFSNSRSEMNVSTLELGDSALYLCASSLVVGGVNEQYFGPGTRLTVT.

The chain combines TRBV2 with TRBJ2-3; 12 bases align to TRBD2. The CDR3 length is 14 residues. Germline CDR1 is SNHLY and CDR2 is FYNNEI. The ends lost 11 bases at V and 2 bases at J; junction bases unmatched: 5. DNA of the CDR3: TGTGCCTGCGGACTAGCGGGGTACACAGATACGCAGTATTTT. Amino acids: CACGLAGYTDTQYF.

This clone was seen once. CDR3 sequence reads: CASSLGLGYTEAFF. CDR3 coding DNA: TGTGCCAGCAGCTTGGGGCTGGGGTACACTGAAGCTTTCTTT. The gene calls are TRBV11-3 and TRBJ1-1; tentative D call: TRBD1 (5 bases). CDR1 is SGHNT, CDR2 YENEEA, per germline. The CDR3 has 14 residues. With 3 bases removed from V and 3 bases from J, the gap between germline ends came to 11 bases. The full variable domain, in which reference TRBV11-3 and TRBJ1-1 provide the parts outside the CDR3, is EAGVVQSPRYKIIEKKQPVAFWCNPISGHNTLYWYLQNLGQGPELLIRYENEEAVDDSQLPKDRFSAERLKGVDSTLKIQPAELGDSAVYLCASSLGLGYTEAFFGQGTRLTVV.

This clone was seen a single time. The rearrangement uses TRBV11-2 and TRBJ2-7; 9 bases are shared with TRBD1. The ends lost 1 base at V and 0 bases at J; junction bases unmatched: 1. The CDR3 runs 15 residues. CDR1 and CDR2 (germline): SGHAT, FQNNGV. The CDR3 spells CASSLGGQGSYEQYF. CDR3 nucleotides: TGTGCCAGCAGCTTAGGGGGACAGGGCTCCTACGAGCAGTACTTC.

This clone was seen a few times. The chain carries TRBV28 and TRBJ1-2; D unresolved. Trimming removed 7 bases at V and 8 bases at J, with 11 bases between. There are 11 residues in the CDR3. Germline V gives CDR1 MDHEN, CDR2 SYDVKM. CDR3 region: CASTREWGYTF. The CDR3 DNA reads TGTGCCAGCACGCGAGAATGGGGCTACACCTTC.

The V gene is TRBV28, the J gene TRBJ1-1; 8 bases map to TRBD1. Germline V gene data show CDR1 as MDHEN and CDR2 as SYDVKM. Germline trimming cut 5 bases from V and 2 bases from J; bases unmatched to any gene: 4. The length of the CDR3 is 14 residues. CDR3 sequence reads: CASSPGTGNTEAFF. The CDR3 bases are TGTGCCAGCAGTCCAGGGACAGGAAACACTGAAGCTTTCTTT.